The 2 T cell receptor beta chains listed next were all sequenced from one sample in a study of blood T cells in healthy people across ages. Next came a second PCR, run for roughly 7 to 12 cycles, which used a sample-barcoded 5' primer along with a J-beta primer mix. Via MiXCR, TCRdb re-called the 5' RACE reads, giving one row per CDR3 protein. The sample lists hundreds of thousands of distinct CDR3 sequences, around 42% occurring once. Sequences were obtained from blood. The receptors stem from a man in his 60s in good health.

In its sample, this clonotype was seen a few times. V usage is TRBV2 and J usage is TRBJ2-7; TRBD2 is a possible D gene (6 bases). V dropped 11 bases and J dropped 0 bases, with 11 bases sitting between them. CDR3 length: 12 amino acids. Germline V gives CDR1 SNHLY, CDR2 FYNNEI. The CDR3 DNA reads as TGTGCCGGAGGAGGGGACTCCTACGAGCAGTACTTC. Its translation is CAGGGDSYEQYF.

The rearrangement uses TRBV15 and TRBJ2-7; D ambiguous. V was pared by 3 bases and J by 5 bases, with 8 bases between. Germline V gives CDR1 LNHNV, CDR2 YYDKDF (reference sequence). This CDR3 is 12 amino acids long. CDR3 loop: CATSRVEDEQYF. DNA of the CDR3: TGTGCCACCAGCAGGGTTGAGGACGAGCAGTACTTC.